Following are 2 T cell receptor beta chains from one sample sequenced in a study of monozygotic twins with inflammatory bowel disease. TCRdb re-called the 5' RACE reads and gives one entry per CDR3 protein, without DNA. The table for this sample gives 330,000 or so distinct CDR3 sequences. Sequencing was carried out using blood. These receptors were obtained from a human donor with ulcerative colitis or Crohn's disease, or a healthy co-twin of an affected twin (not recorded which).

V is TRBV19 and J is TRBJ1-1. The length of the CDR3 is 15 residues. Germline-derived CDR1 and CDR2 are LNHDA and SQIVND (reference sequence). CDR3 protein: CASSNQRPPYTEAFF.

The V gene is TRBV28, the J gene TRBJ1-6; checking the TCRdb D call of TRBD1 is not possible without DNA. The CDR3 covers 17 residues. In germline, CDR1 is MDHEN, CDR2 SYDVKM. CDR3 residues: CASSRGTGALASSPLHF.